Presented here are 13 T cell receptor beta chains from one specimen sequenced in a study of shared clonotypes between healthy human individuals. The naive CD8 fraction comprised CD45RO-negative cells positively selected for CCR7 and excluded terminally differentiated effector memory CD45RA+ cells. The table came from immunoSEQ multiplex PCR; TCRdb's copy has only in-frame clones and leaves some out. The repertoire includes millions of clones, just over 90% of them detected once, and 1.5% to 2% sits in the top ten. Sequencing was performed on naive CD8+ T cells from PBMCs. Receptor source: a man aged 18 to 29 in good health. Some clones in this sample may be carry-over from other donors' samples.

J is TRBJ2-7 and V is TRBV6-5, with D unclear. The ends were cut back, 6 bases at V and 2 bases at J, with 8 bases in the middle. Per the germline V gene, CDR1 is MNHEY and CDR2 is SVGAGI. This CDR3 comprises 12 residues. CDR3 in amino acids: CASSPATYEQYF. The DNA of the CDR3 is TGTGCCAGCAGCCCGGCTACCTACGAGCAGTACTTC.

The chain uses TRBV27 and TRBJ2-7, with 10 bases fitting TRBD2. With V trimmed by 4 bases and J by 2 bases, 5 bases remained unmatched. Germline assignment: CDR1 MNHEY and CDR2 SMNVEV (reference sequence). The CDR3 covers 15 residues. The CDR3 nucleotides read TGTGCCAGCAGTTGGTCAACTAGCGGGACCTACGAGCAGTACTTC. Translated, it gives CASSWSTSGTYEQYF.

The chain employs TRBV6-5 and TRBJ2-7, with 11 bases aligning to TRBD2. The CDR3 totals 16 residues. The trim removed 2 bases at V and 7 bases at J, leaving 10 bases unmatched. The germline V gene has CDR1 MNHEY and CDR2 SVGAGI. The CDR3 loop is CASSYVLAGGLSEQYF. CDR3 DNA: TGTGCCAGCAGTTACGTCCTAGCGGGGGGCCTTTCTGAGCAGTACTTC.

The gene calls are TRBV28 and TRBJ1-1; D gene unclear. The germline V gene has CDR1 MDHEN and CDR2 SYDVKM. V gave up 5 bases and J gave up 0 bases, with 13 bases separating them. This CDR3 has 15 amino acids. The CDR3 nucleotides are TGTGCCAGCAGTCTCAGGAACATCATGAACACTGAAGCTTTCTTT. It codes for CASSLRNIMNTEAFF.

V gene TRBV5-4 combines with J gene TRBJ1-2; the match to TRBD1 covers 8 bases. The germline V gene encodes CDR1 SGHNT and CDR2 YYREEE (reference sequence). With 4 bases clipped from V and 6 bases from J, the junction kept 5 bases outside the gene matches. The CDR3 runs to 13 residues. CDR3 coding DNA: TGTGCCAGCAGCCGGGACAGGAGCGATGGCTACACCTTC. It codes for CASSRDRSDGYTF.

In its sample, this clone was seen once. The V gene is TRBV30, the J gene TRBJ2-1; 7 bases align to TRBD2. Germline V gives CDR1 GTSNPN, CDR2 SVGIG (reference sequence). Germline trimming cut 1 base from V and 2 bases from J; bases unmatched to any gene: 2. The CDR3 runs 14 residues. The CDR3 loop reads CAWSGGGTYNEQFF. In DNA form, the CDR3 reads TGTGCCTGGAGTGGGGGAGGGACCTACAATGAGCAGTTCTTC.

Points on this clone: At one end the junction does not follow the germline gene, possibly because of a read error. V usage is TRBV19 and J usage is TRBJ1-2; TRBD1 agrees at 9 bases. The CDR3 loop spans 12 amino acids. Germline CDR1 and CDR2: LNHDA and SQIVND (reference sequence). The CDR3 here is CASSMDGGQGAF. The CDR3 DNA reads TGTGCCAGTAGTATGGACGGGGGACAGGGCGCTTTC.

The chain recombines TRBV7-9 with TRBJ2-5; a possible D gene is TRBD2 (6 bases). V was shortened by 5 bases and J by 5 bases, with 24 bases between the two germline ends. The CDR3 consists of 17 residues. In germline, CDR1 is SEHNR, CDR2 FQNEAQ (reference sequence). In DNA form, the CDR3 reads TGTGCCAGCAGCCCCTATGTAGGAGGGCAGGTCGGGGAGACCCAGTACTTC. Amino acids: CASSPYVGGQVGETQYF.

The chain joins TRBV5-1 to TRBJ2-3; no clear D. The germline V gene encodes CDR1 SGHRS and CDR2 YFSETQ. This CDR3 has 15 residues. V lost 0 bases to trimming and J lost 0 bases, with 8 bases between them. DNA for the CDR3: TGCGCCAGCAGCTTGGTAACAGACAGCACAGATACGCAGTATTTT. Its translation is CASSLVTDSTDTQYF.

J is TRBJ2-1 and V is TRBV29-1, with D unresolved. Germline V gives CDR1 SQVTM, CDR2 ANQGSEA. V shed 3 bases and J shed 10 bases, with 10 bases lying between them. The CDR3 is 11 amino acids. The CDR3 region has the DNA TGCAGCGTTGACGTCCTTTCAGAGCAGTTCTTC. Protein sequence: CSVDVLSEQFF.

The gene calls are TRBV6-1 and TRBJ2-1; 7 positions agree with TRBD2. V trimming: 6 bases; J trimming: 4 bases; junction bases outside the gene matches: 9. CDR3 length: 15 amino acids. Germline CDR1 reads MNHNS; CDR2 reads SASEGT. The CDR3 DNA sequence: TGTGCCAGCAGGAAGCGGGGTTCCCCTTACAATGAGCAGTTCTTC. It codes for CASRKRGSPYNEQFF.

The rearrangement links TRBV27 to TRBJ1-4, with D possibly being TRBD1 (5 bases). This CDR3 region has 15 residues. Germline assignment: CDR1 MNHEY and CDR2 SMNVEV (reference sequence). V was pared by 10 bases and J by 0 bases, with 15 bases between. The CDR3 nucleotides read TGTGCCACCTCGTCCCAGACAGCAACTAATGAAAAACTGTTTTTT. It encodes CATSSQTATNEKLFF.

V and J are TRBV7-9 and TRBJ2-1, with D hard to call. Germline V CDR1 and CDR2: SEHNR, FQNEAQ (reference sequence). V lost 0 bases and J 8 bases, leaving 5 bases between the germline ends. This CDR3 is built from 12 residues. CDR3 residues: CASSLAMYEQFF. For the CDR3, the DNA is TGTGCCAGCAGCTTAGCTATGTATGAGCAGTTCTTC.